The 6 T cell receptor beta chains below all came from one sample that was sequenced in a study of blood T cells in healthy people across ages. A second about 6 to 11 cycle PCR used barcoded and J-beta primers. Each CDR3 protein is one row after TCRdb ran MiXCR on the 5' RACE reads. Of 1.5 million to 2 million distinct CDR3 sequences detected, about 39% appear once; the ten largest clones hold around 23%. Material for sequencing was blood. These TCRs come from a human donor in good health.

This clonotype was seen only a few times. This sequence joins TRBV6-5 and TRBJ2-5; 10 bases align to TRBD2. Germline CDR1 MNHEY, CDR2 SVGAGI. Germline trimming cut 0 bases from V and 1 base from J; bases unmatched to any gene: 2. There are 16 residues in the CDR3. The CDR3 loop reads CASSYSLAGAQETQYF. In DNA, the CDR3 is TGTGCCAGCAGTTACTCCCTAGCGGGGGCCCAAGAGACCCAGTACTTC.

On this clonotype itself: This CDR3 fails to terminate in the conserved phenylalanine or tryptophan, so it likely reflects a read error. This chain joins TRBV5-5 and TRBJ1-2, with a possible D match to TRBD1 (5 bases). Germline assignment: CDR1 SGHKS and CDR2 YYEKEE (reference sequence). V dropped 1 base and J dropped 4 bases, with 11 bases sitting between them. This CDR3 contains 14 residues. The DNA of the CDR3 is TGTGCCAGCAGCTTGTCCAGGGCCTTCTATGGCTACACCGTC. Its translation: CASSLSRAFYGYTV.

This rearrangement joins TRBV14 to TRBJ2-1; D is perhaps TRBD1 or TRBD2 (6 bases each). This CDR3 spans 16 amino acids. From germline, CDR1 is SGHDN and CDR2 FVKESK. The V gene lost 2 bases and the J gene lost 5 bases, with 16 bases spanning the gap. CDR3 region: CASSQWTGALNNEQFF. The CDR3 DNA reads TGTGCCAGCAGCCAATGGACGGGGGCCCTGAACAATGAGCAGTTCTTC. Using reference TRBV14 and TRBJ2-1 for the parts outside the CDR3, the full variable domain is EAGVTQFPSHSVIEKGQTVTLRCDPISGHDNLYWYRRVMGKEIKFLLHFVKESKQDESGMPNNRFLAERTGGTYSTLKVQPAELEDSGVYFCASSQWTGALNNEQFFGPGTRLTVL.

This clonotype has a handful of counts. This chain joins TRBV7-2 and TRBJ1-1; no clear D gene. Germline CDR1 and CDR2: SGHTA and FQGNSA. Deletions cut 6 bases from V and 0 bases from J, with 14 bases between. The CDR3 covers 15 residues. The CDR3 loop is CASSPRGGMNTEAFF. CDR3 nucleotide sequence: TGTGCCAGCAGTCCACGAGGCGGGATGAACACTGAAGCTTTCTTT.

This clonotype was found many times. In nucleotides, the CDR3 is TGCGCCAGCAGCCGCGGGGACAGGGCCGCCCTCGAGCAGTACTTC. As protein: CASSRGDRAALEQYF. The chain joins TRBV4-1 to TRBJ2-7, with 9 bases that match TRBD1. The germline V gene encodes CDR1 MGHRA and CDR2 YSYEKL. Trimming removed 4 bases from V and 6 bases from J; junction bases left unmatched: 10. The CDR3 loop spans 15 amino acids.

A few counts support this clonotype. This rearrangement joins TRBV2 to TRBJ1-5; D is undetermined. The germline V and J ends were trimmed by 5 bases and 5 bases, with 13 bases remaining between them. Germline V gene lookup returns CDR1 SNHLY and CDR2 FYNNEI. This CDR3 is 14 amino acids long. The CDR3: CASSPDGHYQPQHF. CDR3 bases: TGTGCCAGCAGTCCGGACGGGCACTATCAGCCCCAGCATTTT.